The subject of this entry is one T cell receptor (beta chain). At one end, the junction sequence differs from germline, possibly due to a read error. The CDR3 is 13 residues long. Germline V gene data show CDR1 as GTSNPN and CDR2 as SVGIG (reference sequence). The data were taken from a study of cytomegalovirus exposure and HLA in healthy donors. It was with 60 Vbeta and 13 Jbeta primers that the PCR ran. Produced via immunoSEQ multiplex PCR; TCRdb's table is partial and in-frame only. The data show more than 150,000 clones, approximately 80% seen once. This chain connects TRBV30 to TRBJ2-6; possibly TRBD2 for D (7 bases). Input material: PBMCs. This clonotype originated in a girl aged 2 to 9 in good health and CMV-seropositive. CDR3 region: CAWRGGGANVLPF. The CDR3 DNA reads TGTGCCTGGAGGGGAGGGGGGGCCAACGTCCTGCCTTTC.